The clone carrying this TCR beta chain was seen only a few times. Its matching antigen is unknown. This CDR3 is also generated by other DNA sequences in the sample. Germline V gene data show CDR1 as SEHNR and CDR2 as FQNEAQ (reference sequence). The J segment lost 6 bases and the V segment lost 6 bases, leaving 10 bases of the junction unmatched. The CDR3 length is 15 residues. Purities in excess of 95% were seen in all sorted populations. This sample was included in a study of beta chain features in type 1 diabetes. Study context: Cell yields, age and gender were similar between patients and healthy donors. Sorted cells numbering approximately 110,000,000 were examined across all samples.

Study-wide results and caveats: Patients and controls would be equally affected if PCR favored shorter templates. Among all four CD4+ subsets, Type 1 diabetes patients had TCRB CDR3s that were moderately but significantly shorter.

Expressed TCRB transcripts were sequenced after all isolated RNA was converted to cDNA. Sequenced by immunoSEQ multiplex PCR; TCRdb stores in-frame clones only, minus some. The sample lists some 200,000 clones; 16% were seen once. The TCR was taken from a man aged 30-40 years with type 1 diabetes. Specimen: naive CD4+ T cells from blood. The chain uses TRBV7-9 and TRBJ2-1, with 8 bases fitting TRBD1. CDR3 nucleotides: TGTGCCAGCAGTTCCGGGACAGGAGGTTTCAATGAGCAGTTCTTC. Translated, it gives CASSSGTGGFNEQFF.